The TCR beta chain under discussion was sequenced for a study of graft-versus-host responses after intestinal transplantation. Study-wide results and limits: GvH clones turned up in recipient marrow; some had shown up first in ileum or blood. Early post-transplant declines in HvG were associated with peak levels of circulating GvH clones.

V lost 6 bases, J lost 2 bases, and 17 bases lay in between. This CDR3 is 15 amino acids long. The V gene's germline CDR1 is KGHSH and CDR2 LQKENI. Using immunoSEQ multiplex PCR, the repertoire was profiled, and TCRdb retains in-frame clones only, with some absent. The table records about 38,000 clones, roughly 80% of them present only once. In regard to this clone: Its target is not known.

Sequences were derived from PBMCs, sampled about 1,000 days after transplant. This TCR came from a human patient who received an intestinal transplant, so some T cells may come from the graft donor. The chain is built from TRBV18 and TRBJ2-7, with D possibly being TRBD2 (6 bases). CDR3 sequence: CASSPTGTGAYEQYF. CDR3 nucleotide sequence: TGTGCCAGCTCCCCTACCGGGACGGGGGCCTACGAGCAGTACTTC.